The T cell receptor (beta chain) under discussion was sequenced for a study of Ad26.COV2.S vaccination and SARS-CoV-2 variants. Overall study context: Recipients of Ad26.COV2.S got it intramuscularly, once or twice 56 days apart.

Study-level results: Substantial breadth was reportedly displayed by spike-specific CD8+ and CD4+ T cell responses after vaccination. Total T cell responses were possibly underestimated by TCR breadth and depth analyses.

Assay used: immunoSEQ multiplex PCR; TCRdb lists only in-frame clones, some missing. This table holds roughly 460,000 clones, roughly nine tenths found once. As regards this clone: Its antigen is not identified.

As for treatment: roughly 19 received Ad26.COV2.S at low or high dose, single or two shots; several received placebo; per-sample allocation not given. Specimen acquisition occurred on day 63 following the initial vaccine or placebo injection. An adult donor aged 18-55 years was enrolled in Boston. The V gene's germline CDR1 is GTSNPN and CDR2 SVGIG (reference sequence). The V end was cut by 6 bases, the J end by 2 bases, with 14 bases between. CDR3 length: 13 residues. V usage is TRBV30 and J usage is TRBJ2-7; TRBD2 might be the D (5 bases). This material consisted of peripheral blood, taken in a trial of Ad26.COV2.S vaccine versus placebo. This clonotype originated in a person between 18 and 59 years old who received the Ad26.COV2.S COVID-19 vaccine or a placebo. This chain's CDR3 is CACRFWETYEQYF. The CDR3 bases are TGTGCCTGCCGTTTCTGGGAGACCTACGAGCAGTACTTC.